This TCR beta chain was profiled in a study of early T cells in non-severe SARS-CoV-2 infection. Study as a whole: Bulk RNA isolated from unsorted whole blood underwent sequencing; chains were not paired.

Study-wide findings and caveats: Matching against VDJdb likely underestimated virus-specific expansions, favoring anti-spike CD8.

This clonotype was found many times. Its antigen is not known. Each single cDNA molecule received a unique molecular identifier. In TCRdb, the 5' RACE reads were re-called with MiXCR into one record per CDR3 protein. The sample contains about 39,000 distinct CDR3 sequences, around 3.6% of which appear only once. The length of the CDR3 is 16 residues. The V gene's germline CDR1 is KGHSH and CDR2 LQKENI. V lost 1 base, J lost 2 bases, and 3 bases stayed unmatched. The source material was whole blood. This chain uses TRBV18 with TRBJ2-7; TRBD2 aligns across 12 bases. This receptor was identified in an adult who was a healthcare worker with PCR-confirmed SARS-CoV-2 infection or an uninfected control (not recorded which). The CDR3 nucleotides are TGTGCCAGCTCACCACAAGGACTAGCGGGAACCTACGAGCAGTACTTC. As protein: CASSPQGLAGTYEQYF.